The TCR beta chain under discussion was sequenced for a study of T cells in Graves' hyperthyroidism and ophthalmopathy. Regions amplified from RNA transcripts were the TCR beta CDR3 regions. The primer set for the first-round RT-PCR of the TCR CDR3 was HTBI. TCRdb analysed the multiplex PCR reads with MiXCR anew, one entry per CDR3 protein. The sample includes roughly 100,000 distinct CDR3 sequences, roughly 40% seen only once; the top ten take roughly 10%. Clinical symptoms, serum thyroxine, TRAb, thyroid ultrasound and orbital computed tomography informed diagnoses. V lost 4 bases, J lost 3 bases, and 16 bases stayed unmatched. The CDR3 runs to 19 residues. CDR1 and CDR2 (germline): LGHDT, YNNKEL (reference sequence).

This TCR was sampled from a woman aged 25 to 45 with Graves' hyperthyroidism. Sequencing was performed on peripheral blood or thyroid tissue (not recorded which). This chain connects TRBV3-1 to TRBJ2-7, with 12 bases identical to TRBD2. The CDR3 spells CASSRRGIGTSGHIYEQYF. The CDR3 nucleotides are TGTGCCAGCAGCCGAAGGGGAATTGGGACTAGCGGGCATATCTACGAGCAGTACTTC.